A single sample gave rise to the 7 T cell receptor beta chains below, sequenced in a study of CD4 T cells in relation to SARS-CoV-2 and coronaviruses. Produced via immunoSEQ multiplex PCR; TCRdb's table is partial and in-frame only. The data show about 28,000 clones, 74% seen once. CD4+ T cells from unexposed donors were obtained before the COVID-19 pandemic (2011-2018). After roughly ten days of culture, CD4+ T cells were isolated. The antigens for these receptors are not known. Sequencing used CD4+ T cells from PBMCs, cultured in vitro. These receptors were taken from a human donor in good health.

The V gene is TRBV10-3, the J gene TRBJ1-1; 10 bases are shared with TRBD1. Germline V gene data show CDR1 as ENHRY and CDR2 as SYGVKD. CDR3 length equals 13 residues. The trim removed 10 bases at V and 3 bases at J, leaving 5 bases unmatched. For the CDR3, the DNA is TGTGCCACGGGGACAGGGGAGGACACTGAAGCTTTCTTT. Encoded protein: CATGTGEDTEAFF.

The rearrangement joins TRBV6-2 or TRBV6-3 to TRBJ2-7; TRBD2 aligns across 9 bases. The CDR3 has 16 residues. V lost 5 bases and J lost 2; bases outside the gene matches: 10. The V gene's germline CDR1 is MNHEY and CDR2 SVGEGT. The CDR3 region is CASSAESSGGTYEQYF. DNA for the CDR3: TGTGCCAGCAGTGCCGAAAGTAGCGGGGGTACCTACGAGCAGTACTTC.

The chain combines TRBV19 with TRBJ2-7; D is perhaps TRBD1 (6 bases). This CDR3 spans 15 amino acids. Germline CDR1 LNHDA, CDR2 SQIVND (reference sequence). V lost 6 bases and J 5 bases, leaving 20 bases between the germline ends. CDR3 in DNA: TGTGCCAGTAGGGATCAAGGACAGTCCACCGACGAGCAGTACTTC. As protein: CASRDQGQSTDEQYF. The entire variable domain, with the rest obtained from reference TRBV19 and TRBJ2-7, is as follows: DGGITQSPKYLFRKEGQNVTLSCEQNLNHDAMYWYRQDPGQGLRLIYYSQIVNDFQKGDIAEGYSVSREKKESFPLTVTSAQKNPTAFYLCASRDQGQSTDEQYFGPGTRLTVT.

This chain joins TRBV5-1 and TRBJ2-6, with D possibly TRBD1 on 5 matching bases. The V end was cut by 4 bases, the J end by 0 bases, with 11 bases between. The CDR3 totals 16 residues. The V gene's germline CDR1 is SGHRS and CDR2 YFSETQ. The CDR3 is CASSRQTGSGANVLTF. CDR3 bases: TGCGCCAGCAGCCGCCAAACAGGCTCTGGGGCCAACGTCCTGACTTTC.

Here the CDR3 DNA reads TGTGCCAGCAGCCAAGGGCTCGGGACAGGGGGCGAGACCCAGTACTTC. This codes for CASSQGLGTGGETQYF. The chain combines TRBV14 with TRBJ2-5, with 12 bases lining up with TRBD1. The germline gives CDR1 SGHDN, CDR2 FVKESK. This CDR3 has 16 amino acids. The junction had 5 bases not matched to a gene; V was cut back by 1 base and J by 5 bases. The entire variable domain, with the rest obtained from reference TRBV14 and TRBJ2-5, is as follows: EAGVTQFPSHSVIEKGQTVTLRCDPISGHDNLYWYRRVMGKEIKFLLHFVKESKQDESGMPNNRFLAERTGGTYSTLKVQPAELEDSGVYFCASSQGLGTGGETQYFGPGTRLLVL.

This rearrangement joins TRBV3-1 (or the pseudogene TRBV3-2) to TRBJ1-4; unclear D gene. CDR3 length: 16 residues. The germline V gene has CDR1 LGHDT and CDR2 YNNKEL (reference sequence). Trimming removed 4 bases at V and 4 bases at J, with 16 bases between. DNA for the CDR3: TGTGCCAGCAGCCGGGGTTCTTCTACGGGTAATGAAAAACTGTTTTTT. It is translated as CASSRGSSTGNEKLFF.

The chain carries TRBV28 and TRBJ2-7; 9 bases map to TRBD2. The germline CDR1 and CDR2 sequences are MDHEN and SYDVKM. This CDR3 has 16 amino acids. The ends lost 5 bases at V and 4 bases at J; junction bases unmatched: 12. Written as DNA, the CDR3 is TGTGCCAGCAGTCCGCCGGGACTAGCTCTTTCTTACGAGCAGTACTTC. It encodes CASSPPGLALSYEQYF.